Listed here is a single T cell receptor (beta chain). Isolating PBMCs gave at least 6.5 million of these cells per sample. The sample belongs to a study of blood T cells in healthy people across ages. The authors ran a second PCR of roughly 6 to 12 cycles using a sample-barcoded 5' primer and a J-beta primer mix. Tagging of each cDNA molecule was performed by a template-switch adaptor with 12 random nucleotides. One entry per CDR3 protein, called by TCRdb with MiXCR from the 5' RACE reads. This sample has about 1.4 million distinct CDR3 sequences, with roughly 64% found just once. Per the germline V gene, CDR1 is SGHRS and CDR2 is YFSETQ. The CDR3 has 15 residues. V lost 0 bases, J lost 5 bases, and 15 bases lay in between.

This rearrangement joins TRBV5-1 to TRBJ2-7; tentatively, D is TRBD1 or TRBD2 (5 bases each). Sequencing was performed on blood. The receptor was isolated from a man aged 18 to 35 in good health. CDR3 nucleotide sequence: TGCGCCAGCAGCTTGGTGAGGGGACGAATCGACGAGCAGTACTTC. Translated: CASSLVRGRIDEQYF.